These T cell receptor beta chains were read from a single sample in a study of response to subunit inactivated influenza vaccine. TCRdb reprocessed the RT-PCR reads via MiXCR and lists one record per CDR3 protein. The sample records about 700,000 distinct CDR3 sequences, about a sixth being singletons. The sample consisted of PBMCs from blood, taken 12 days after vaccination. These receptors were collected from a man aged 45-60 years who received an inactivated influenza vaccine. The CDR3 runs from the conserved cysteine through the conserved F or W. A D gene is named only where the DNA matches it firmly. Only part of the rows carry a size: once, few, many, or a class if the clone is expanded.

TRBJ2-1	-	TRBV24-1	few	TGTGCCACCAGTGATTCTCATGGAGGGCGGTCTTTCGACAATGAGCAGTTCTTC	CATSDSHGGRSFDNEQFF
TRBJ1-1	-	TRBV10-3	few	TGTGCCATCAGGGGTCATGATGGACGAGCTTTCTTT	CAIRGHDGRAFF
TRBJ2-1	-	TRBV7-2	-	TGTGCCAGCAGCAAAGACAGAGTCCTAAGCGATGAGCAGTTCTTC	CASSKDRVLSDEQFF
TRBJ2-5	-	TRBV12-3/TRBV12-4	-	TGTGCCAGCAGCCTGAAAAAGACCCAGTACTTC	CASSLKKTQYF
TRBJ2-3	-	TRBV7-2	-	TGTGCCAGCAGCTTATATTCTGGAGATACGCAGTATTTT	CASSLYSGDTQYF
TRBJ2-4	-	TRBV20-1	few	TGCAGTGCTACCCCGGACAGCCGGGGCATTCAGTACTTC	CSATPDSRGIQYF
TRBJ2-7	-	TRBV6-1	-	TGTGCCAGCAGTCTCCTGGCGCCAAAATACTACGAGCAGTACTTC	CASSLLAPKYYEQYF
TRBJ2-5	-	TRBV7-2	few	TGTGCCAGCAGCTTAGCGGGTCAGGGGATAGAAGAGACCCAGTACTTC	CASSLAGQGIEETQYF
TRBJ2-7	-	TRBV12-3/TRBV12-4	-	TGTGCCAGCAGTCCACAGGTCCCGCGACGGTACGAGCAGTACTTC	CASSPQVPRRYEQYF
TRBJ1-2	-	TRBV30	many	TGTGCCTGGAGCGTTCCCAGCCGGGTCTATGGCTACACCTTC	CAWSVPSRVYGYTF
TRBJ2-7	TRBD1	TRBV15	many	TGTGCCACCAGCTACCGGGACAGCCTCCTAGAGCAGTACTTC	CATSYRDSLLEQYF
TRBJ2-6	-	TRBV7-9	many	TGTGCCAGCAGCTTGGTCTCTGGGGCCAACGTCCTGACTTTC	CASSLVSGANVLTF
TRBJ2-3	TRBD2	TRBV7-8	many	TGTGCCAGCAGCTACACTAGCGGGAAGAGAGATACGCAGTATTTT	CASSYTSGKRDTQYF
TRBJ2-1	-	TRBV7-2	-	TGTGCCAGCAGCTTGACATCCGGGGTGGGGGTTTACAATGAGCAGTTCTTC	CASSLTSGVGVYNEQFF
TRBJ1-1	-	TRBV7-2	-	TGTGCCAGCAGCTTAGGTTTCATTAACACTGAAGCTTTCTTT	CASSLGFINTEAFF
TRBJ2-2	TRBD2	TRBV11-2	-	TGTGCCAGCAGCTATAGAGGGACTAGCGCGAACACCGGGGAGCTGTTTTTT	CASSYRGTSANTGELFF
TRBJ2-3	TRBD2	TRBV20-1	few	TGCAGTGCTAGAGTCCTATCCGGGACTAGCCAACTCACAGATACGCAGTATTTT	CSARVLSGTSQLTDTQYF
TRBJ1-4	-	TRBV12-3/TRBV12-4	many	TGTGCCAGCAGTTTGAACAGCCGCAATGAAAAACTGTTTTTT	CASSLNSRNEKLFF
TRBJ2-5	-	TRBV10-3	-	TGTGCCATCAGTGTGTCACTCGTCCAAGAGACCCAGTACTTC	CAISVSLVQETQYF
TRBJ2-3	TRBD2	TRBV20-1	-	TGCAGTGCTAGGGGACGGCGGGGGGTAGTATTGGATACGCAGTATTTT	CSARGRRGVVLDTQYF
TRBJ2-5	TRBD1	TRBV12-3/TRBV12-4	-	TGTGCCAGCAGTTTCAGGGGTACAGGGGCCCTCTTTATGGAGACCCAGTACTTC	CASSFRGTGALFMETQYF
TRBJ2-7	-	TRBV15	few	TGTGCCACCAGCTCTAACGAGTTACAGCAGTACTTC	CATSSNELQQYF
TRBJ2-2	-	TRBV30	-	TGTGCCTGGAGTGTACGGGGGATCTTGGGGACCGGGGAGCTGTTTTTT	CAWSVRGILGTGELFF
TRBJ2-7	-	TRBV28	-	TGTGCCAGCAGTTTCTTGGAATTAAGCCTTAGCTCCTACGAGCAGTACTTC	CASSFLELSLSSYEQYF
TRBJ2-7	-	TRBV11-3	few	TGTGCCAGCAGGTCCGGGGTAGCGGCCTACGAGCAGTACTTC	CASRSGVAAYEQYF
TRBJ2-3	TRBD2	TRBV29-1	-	TGCAGCGTTGACGCTAGCGGGAGGTCGCAGTATTTT	CSVDASGRSQYF
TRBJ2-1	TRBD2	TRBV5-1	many	TGCGCCAGCAGCCTCGGGGCGGGAGGAAACAATGAGCAGTTCTTC	CASSLGAGGNNEQFF
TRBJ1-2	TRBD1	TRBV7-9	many	TGTGCCAGCAGCTCAGGGGGTGGCTACACCTTC	CASSSGGGYTF